The 16 T cell receptor beta chains below come from one sample, sequenced in a study of T cell repertoires in cytomegalovirus infection. TCRdb re-derived calls from the reads in MiXCR, one entry per CDR3 protein. Among about 110,000 distinct CDR3 sequences, 35% to 50% were seen once, and the ten largest hold around 74%. These receptors' targets are unknown. The starting material was CD8+ T cells from cultured PBMCs, obtained from culture after CMV antigen stimulation. The receptors were sampled from a human donor in good health (CMV status not recorded). Some clones in this sample may be carry-over from other donors' samples.

The chain combines TRBV10-3 with TRBJ1-1; 8 bases are a match to TRBD1. Germline CDR1 is ENHRY and CDR2 is SYGVKD. With 9 bases clipped from V and 1 base from J, the junction kept 4 bases outside the gene matches. The CDR3 spans 13 residues. As DNA, the CDR3 is TGTGCCATTGGACAGGGTCAGAACACTGAAGCTTTCTTT. It codes for CAIGQGQNTEAFF.

Comments on this clonotype: The junction does not match germline at one end; this may be a read error. This chain links TRBV2 with TRBJ2-1; 7 bases align to TRBD1. Per the germline V gene, CDR1 is SNHLY and CDR2 is FYNNEI. The CDR3 contains 16 residues. The DNA of the CDR3 is TGTGCCAGCAGAGAGACAGGGTTAGTTATGTTCAATGAGCAGTTCTTT. Translated, it gives CASRETGLVMFNEQFF. The variable domain in full, completed from reference TRBV2 and TRBJ2-1, reads EPEVTQTPSHQVTQMGQEVILRCVPISNHLYFYWYRQILGQKVEFLVSFYNNEISEKSEIFDDQFSVERPDGSNFTLKIRSTKLEDSAMYFCASRETGLVMFNEQFFGPGTRLTVL.

In this sample, this clonotype turned up many times. The rearrangement links TRBV14 to TRBJ2-1; D may be TRBD1 or TRBD2 (5 bases each). V lost 3 bases and J 3 bases, leaving 15 bases between the germline ends. Germline V gene sequence: CDR1 SGHDN, CDR2 FVKESK. The CDR3 covers 16 residues. As DNA, the CDR3 is TGTGCCAGCAGCCAGACGGGACCCCAAGACTACAATGAGCAGTTCTTC. Amino acid sequence: CASSQTGPQDYNEQFF.

This clonotype was detected ten times or more. The J gene is TRBJ2-3, the V gene TRBV28; TRBD2 agrees at 11 bases. This CDR3 has 16 residues. The ends lost 1 base at V and 2 bases at J; junction bases unmatched: 2. Germline CDR1 and CDR2: MDHEN and SYDVKM. Here the CDR3 reads CASSLYSGGDTDTQYF. In DNA, the CDR3 is TGTGCCAGCAGTTTATATAGCGGGGGGGACACAGATACGCAGTATTTT.

There are a few counts of this clonotype. This chain uses TRBV7-8 with TRBJ1-5; TRBD1 is a possible D gene (6 bases). The CDR3 is 14 amino acids. V lost 4 bases, J lost 7 bases, and 14 bases lay in between. Looked up from germline, CDR1 is SGHVS and CDR2 is FQNEAQ. As DNA, the CDR3 is TGTGCCAGCAGCTCGGACAGAAGGAGACAGCCCCAGCATTTT. Its protein product is CASSSDRRRQPQHF.

This chain joins TRBV3-1 and TRBJ1-5; D remains ambiguous. V lost 4 bases, J lost 4 bases, and 11 bases lay in between. The germline CDR1 and CDR2 sequences are LGHDT and YNNKEL (reference sequence). This CDR3 spans 14 amino acids. CDR3 coding DNA: TGTGCCAGCAGCCCCGCGGCCCTTAATCAGCCCCAGCATTTT. It is translated as CASSPAALNQPQHF.

The chain couples TRBV4-1 to TRBJ2-7, with D perhaps TRBD2 (6 bases). Germline lookup yields CDR1 MGHRA and CDR2 YSYEKL. Trimming shortened V by 1 base and J by 3 bases, and 10 bases separated the two germline ends. The CDR3 consists of 14 residues. CDR3 DNA: TGCGCCAGCAGCCAAGGGTTAGCGGTCTACGAGCAGTACTTC. Its translation is CASSQGLAVYEQYF.

This clonotype was detected a few times. The chain employs TRBV11-1 and TRBJ2-7; D is unresolved. Trimming cost V 7 bases and J 2 bases, with 9 bases left between them. The CDR3 totals 12 residues. The germline gives CDR1 SGHAT, CDR2 FQDESV (reference sequence). CDR3 loop: CASKQNPYEQYF. The CDR3 bases are TGTGCCAGCAAACAGAACCCCTACGAGCAGTACTTC.

This clonotype was observed a handful of times. CDR3 region: CASSFGLQGGYGYTF. In DNA form, the CDR3 reads TGTGCCAGCAGTTTCGGCCTCCAGGGAGGCTATGGCTACACCTTC. This chain links TRBV27 with TRBJ1-2, with D tentatively TRBD1 (5 bases). This CDR3 has 15 residues. Per germline, CDR1 MNHEY and CDR2 SMNVEV (reference sequence). The V gene lost 3 bases and the J gene lost 4 bases, with 15 bases spanning the gap.

The chain links TRBV3-1 to TRBJ2-3; tentatively, D is TRBD1 (5 bases). Germline assignment: CDR1 LGHDT and CDR2 YNNKEL (reference sequence). The CDR3 runs to 13 residues. V dropped 3 bases and J dropped 4 bases, with 8 bases sitting between them. CDR3 DNA sequence: TGTGCCAGCAGCCACAGGGTATCAGATACGCAGTATTTT. Encoded protein: CASSHRVSDTQYF.

This clonotype was picked up a small number of times. The chain links TRBV7-3 to TRBJ1-2; D is undetermined. Looked up from germline, CDR1 is SGHTA and CDR2 is FQGTGA. The V and J ends lost 8 bases and 4 bases respectively, with 14 bases between them. The CDR3 runs to 13 residues. The CDR3 DNA is TGTGCCAGCTCATTACCAGTTGTCTATGGCTACACCTTC. It yields the protein CASSLPVVYGYTF.

The V call is TRBV4-1, the J call TRBJ1-6, with D maybe TRBD1 (6 bases). V was cut by 0 bases and J by 8 bases, with 11 bases left in between. The CDR3 totals 15 residues. Germline assignment: CDR1 MGHRA and CDR2 YSYEKL. CDR3 sequence: CASSQDTTGYSPLHF. CDR3 nucleotides: TGCGCCAGCAGCCAAGATACGACAGGATATTCACCCCTCCACTTT.

This chain uses TRBV19 with TRBJ2-7; 8 bases are a match to TRBD2. V gave up 5 bases and J gave up 1 base; unmatched junction bases: 4. The germline CDR1 and CDR2 sequences are LNHDA and SQIVND (reference sequence). The CDR3 has 14 residues. The CDR3 protein is CASSLGLASYEQYF. CDR3 DNA: TGTGCCAGTAGTCTCGGACTAGCTTCCTACGAGCAGTACTTC.

This clonotype has more than one count but fewer than ten. This may come from a read error, since a much larger clone is one base off. The chain combines TRBV7-2 with TRBJ2-1, with a weak D call TRBD1 (7 bases). V was pared by 5 bases and J by 0 bases, with 11 bases between. Germline V gene sequence: CDR1 SGHTA, CDR2 FQGNSA. The CDR3 has 15 residues. CDR3 nucleotides: TGTGCCAGCAGCGCGGGACAGAGCTCCTACAATGAGCAGTTCTTC. It encodes CASSAGQSSYNEQFF.

V usage is TRBV6-1 and J usage is TRBJ2-4, with D possibly called TRBD1 or TRBD2 (5 bases each). V lost 3 bases and J lost 7, with 19 bases in between. This CDR3 has 16 amino acids. The germline CDR1 and CDR2 sequences are MNHNS and SASEGT. CDR3 in amino acids: CASSDWGPALSNIQYF. The CDR3 region has the DNA TGTGCCAGCAGTGATTGGGGACCTGCACTTAGTAACATTCAGTACTTC.

The sample holds a few counts of this clonotype. The chain combines TRBV25-1 with TRBJ1-2; the D is unclear. Trimming left V 2 bases short and J 4 bases short, with 8 bases between. Germline V gene sequence: CDR1 MGHDK, CDR2 SYGVNS. This CDR3 comprises 13 residues. The CDR3 loop is CASSEQPSYGYTF. CDR3 nucleotide sequence: TGTGCCAGCAGTGAACAGCCTTCCTATGGCTACACCTTC.